Below, 12 T cell receptor beta chains from the same sample are listed, as sequenced in a study of glioma-infiltrating T cells. The iRepertoire nested amplicon-rescue multiplex PCR amplified TCR alpha and beta CDR3s from RNA. TCRdb reprocessed the multiplex PCR reads with MiXCR, giving one entry per CDR3 protein. Of some 16,000 distinct CDR3 sequences listed, roughly 64% are singletons. The specimen was glioma tissue, nonneoplastic brain tissue, or PBMCs (not recorded which). These receptors all stem from a human donor with low-grade glioma or glioblastoma, undergoing nonglioma brain surgery, or in good health (not recorded which).

The chain has TRBV9 and TRBJ2-2, with D perhaps TRBD1 (6 bases). The CDR3 consists of 16 residues. Germline lookup yields CDR1 SGDLS and CDR2 YYNGEE. Trimming cost V 0 bases and J 8 bases, with 17 bases left between them. CDR3 bases: TGTGCCAGCAGCGTAGCACCGGGACACGGTTCAGGGGAGCTGTTTTTT. Protein: CASSVAPGHGSGELFF. Full variable domain (rest looked up from reference TRBV9 and TRBJ2-2): DSGVTQTPKHLITATGQRVTLRCSPRSGDLSVYWYQQSLDQGLQFLIQYYNGEERAKGNILERFSAQQFPDLHSELNLSSLELGDSALYFCASSVAPGHGSGELFFGEGSRLTVL.

This chain connects TRBV20-1 to TRBJ1-1; D is unresolved. The CDR3 has 14 amino acids. Germline V gives CDR1 DFQATT, CDR2 SNEGSKA (reference sequence). V was pared by 0 bases and J by 10 bases, with 18 bases between. The CDR3 region is CSARDLGSGAGAFF. CDR3 in DNA: TGCAGTGCTAGAGATCTAGGGTCTGGCGCTGGAGCTTTCTTT.

This clonotype occurred a few times. The chain carries TRBV27 and TRBJ1-1; possible D gene TRBD1, 6 bases. Trimming stripped 7 bases from V and 4 bases from J, with 16 bases between. The germline gives CDR1 MNHEY, CDR2 SMNVEV (reference sequence). This CDR3 contains 14 residues. CDR3 in DNA: TGTGCCAGCACAAGGGCAGGGGCCGGCACTGAAGCTTTCTTT. It translates to CASTRAGAGTEAFF.

This clonotype was found a few times. The chain uses TRBV6-2 or TRBV6-3 and TRBJ1-6, with TRBD1 as a possible D gene (6 bases). Deletions cut 7 bases from V and 10 bases from J, with 14 bases between. Germline V gives CDR1 MNHEY, CDR2 SVGEGT. The CDR3 has 13 residues. CDR3 in DNA: TGTGCCAGCAAGCGACAGGTGGAATCACCCCTCCACTTT. Encoded protein: CASKRQVESPLHF.

In this sample, this clonotype turned up many times. The V and J genes are TRBV28 and TRBJ1-2; D perhaps matches TRBD1 (5 bases). V was cut by 6 bases and J by 3 bases, with 17 bases left in between. Germline V lookup: CDR1 MDHEN, CDR2 SYDVKM. The CDR3 is 15 amino acids. CDR3 sequence reads: CASSEQVQRDYGYTF. The CDR3 DNA is TGTGCCAGCAGCGAACAGGTCCAGCGGGACTATGGCTACACCTTC.

This clonotype showed up just once. The chain links TRBV20-1 to TRBJ2-7; D gene ambiguous. CDR3 length: 13 residues. V lost 2 bases and J lost 7, with 15 bases in between. The germline gives CDR1 DFQATT, CDR2 SNEGSKA (reference sequence). The CDR3 bases are TGCAGTGCTAGACCTGGACCCCTAGGGGAGCAGTACTTC. Translating it yields CSARPGPLGEQYF.

This clonotype came up a few times. This sequence joins TRBV27 and TRBJ1-2; 7 bases line up with TRBD1. The trim removed 4 bases at V and 0 bases at J, leaving 5 bases unmatched. CDR1 and CDR2 from the germline V gene are MNHEY and SMNVEV (reference sequence). CDR3 length equals 15 residues. As DNA, the CDR3 is TGTGCCAGCAGTTCCTTGGGGACAGCTAACTATGGCTACACCTTC. This gives the protein CASSSLGTANYGYTF.

The V and J genes are TRBV27 and TRBJ2-5, with D perhaps matching TRBD1 (5 bases). Germline CDR1 is MNHEY and CDR2 is SMNVEV (reference sequence). CDR3 size: 12 residues. Trimming took off 6 bases at V and 2 bases at J, with 7 bases between the two ends. CDR3 amino acids: CASRRGQETQYF. The DNA for the CDR3 is TGTGCCAGCAGAAGGGGACAAGAGACCCAGTACTTC.

V gene TRBV7-9 combines with J gene TRBJ1-2; perhaps TRBD1 as D (6 bases). The V gene lost 1 base and the J gene lost 7 bases, with 7 bases spanning the gap. The CDR3 length is 12 residues. Germline assignment: CDR1 SEHNR and CDR2 FQNEAQ (reference sequence). The CDR3 sequence: CASSLVGAGYTF. CDR3 nucleotides: TGTGCCAGCAGCTTAGTGGGGGCTGGCTACACCTTC.

This chain uses TRBV6-1 with TRBJ1-3; no firm D call. Germline values: CDR1 MNHNS, CDR2 SASEGT. This CDR3 has 14 residues. The ends were cut back, 5 bases at V and 0 bases at J, with 8 bases in the middle. The CDR3 loop is CASSSSSSGNTIYF. CDR3 in DNA: TGTGCCAGCAGTTCGTCGAGCTCTGGAAACACCATATATTTT.

The chain joins TRBV11-2 to TRBJ1-2; no clear D gene. V was pared by 0 bases and J by 2 bases, with 4 bases between. CDR1 is SGHAT, CDR2 FQNNGV, per germline. This CDR3 is built from 13 residues. In DNA, the CDR3 is TGTGCCAGCAGCTTAGAAGGAAACTATGGCTACACCTTC. It yields the protein CASSLEGNYGYTF.

The rearrangement joins TRBV28 to TRBJ2-5, with a tentative D call TRBD1 (6 bases). This CDR3 spans 14 amino acids. Germline loops: CDR1 MDHEN, CDR2 SYDVKM. The V end lost 4 bases, the J end lost 4 bases, and 13 bases lay between the germline ends. The CDR3 nucleotides read TGTGCCAGCAGTTCCACCGGGACACGAGAGACCCAGTACTTC. This encodes CASSSTGTRETQYF.